Presented here are 17 T cell receptor beta chains from one specimen sequenced in a study of shared clonotypes between healthy human individuals (dated by TCRdb to 2019 to 2021). The library was generated by the immunoSEQ multiplex PCR assay. TCRdb holds this immuneACCESS table with in-frame rearrangements only. Some clones are missing; in checked studies, unresolved V genes explain under half, and the rest has no known cause. The table for this sample lists millions of clones; roughly 93% of them were counted only once. Of the sample, around 0.4% is held by the ten largest clones. The specimen sequenced was naive CD4+ T cells from PBMCs. The intended sense of this specimen's cell subset or site label: CD45RA+ positively selected. The receptors derive from a man between 18 and 35 years old in good health. Some clones in this sample may be carry-over from other donors' samples.

The rearrangement uses TRBV11-2 and TRBJ2-2; D not certain. CDR3 size: 11 residues. V was clipped by 5 bases and J by 3 bases, with 1 base between them. CDR1 and CDR2 (germline): SGHAT, FQNNGV. The DNA of the CDR3 is TGTGCCAGCAGCGACACCGGGGAGCTGTTTTTT. It encodes CASSDTGELFF.

The table lists this clone with a count of one. The chain employs TRBV9 and TRBJ2-2, with 10 bases fitting TRBD2. The germline CDR1 and CDR2 sequences are SGDLS and YYNGEE. V lost 4 bases and J lost 4; bases outside the gene matches: 10. The CDR3 is 17 amino acids. CDR3: CASSRGIAGGATGELFF. In DNA form, the CDR3 reads TGTGCCAGCAGCCGTGGTATAGCGGGAGGTGCCACCGGGGAGCTGTTTTTT.

The J gene is TRBJ2-1, the V gene TRBV27; 11 bases align to TRBD2. Looked up from germline, CDR1 is MNHEY and CDR2 is SMNVEV (reference sequence). Losses at the gene ends were 7 bases for V and 5 bases for J; bases not matched to a gene: 7. The CDR3 runs to 15 residues. In nucleotides, the CDR3 is TGTGCCAGCACCCAGGGGACTAGCGGAGACAATGAGCAGTTCTTC. It codes for CASTQGTSGDNEQFF.

The chain carries TRBV9 and TRBJ1-1; D is ambiguous. Trimming took 3 bases from V and 0 from J, leaving 15 bases between them. In germline, CDR1 is SGDLS, CDR2 YYNGEE. The CDR3 covers 16 residues. CDR3 sequence reads: CASSANYGSMNTEAFF. The DNA for the CDR3 is TGTGCCAGCAGCGCCAACTACGGCAGTATGAACACTGAAGCTTTCTTT.

The chain joins TRBV28 to TRBJ2-7, with 10 nucleotides matching TRBD1. Per germline, CDR1 MDHEN and CDR2 SYDVKM. The V gene end was trimmed by 10 bases and the J gene end by 0 bases; junction bases not matched to a gene: 9. The CDR3 totals 15 residues. CDR3 protein: CATRQGAGSSYEQYF. CDR3 nucleotide sequence: TGTGCCACCCGACAGGGGGCAGGGAGCTCCTACGAGCAGTACTTC.

The rearrangement links TRBV7-2 to TRBJ2-1, with TRBD2 identical over 10 bases. Germline loops: CDR1 SGHTA, CDR2 FQGNSA. J was trimmed by 6 bases and V by 3 bases; bases with no gene match: 5. The CDR3 totals 15 residues. The CDR3 DNA reads TGTGCCAGCAGCTTCCTAGCGGGAGTCTCCAATGAGCAGTTCTTC. It encodes CASSFLAGVSNEQFF.

The V and J genes are TRBV15 and TRBJ1-1; 7 bases agree with TRBD1. This CDR3 region has 15 residues. V was clipped by 2 bases and J by 5 bases; unmatched bases: 8. Germline V gene sequence: CDR1 LNHNV, CDR2 YYDKDF (reference sequence). CDR3 region: CATSRTVTGVTEAFF. The CDR3 DNA reads TGTGCCACCAGCAGAACGGTAACAGGGGTTACTGAAGCTTTCTTT.

V is TRBV2 and J is TRBJ2-3; weak D call: TRBD2 (5 bases). Trimming took 8 bases from V and 0 from J, leaving 15 bases between them. This CDR3 region has 15 residues. Germline CDR1 reads SNHLY; CDR2 reads FYNNEI. CDR3 protein: CASARELASTDTQYF. CDR3 nucleotides: TGTGCCAGCGCCCGGGAACTGGCTAGCACAGATACGCAGTATTTT.

About this clone itself: Other DNA sequences in this specimen translate into the identical CDR3. The V and J genes are TRBV5-1 and TRBJ2-5; D remains unclear. CDR3 length: 14 residues. Germline V gene lookup returns CDR1 SGHRS and CDR2 YFSETQ. Deletions cut 5 bases from V and 1 base from J, with 12 bases between. For the CDR3, the DNA is TGCGCCAGCAGTCCCGGACCAGGCCAAGAGACCCAGTACTTC. Translated, it gives CASSPGPGQETQYF.

The J gene is TRBJ2-7, the V gene TRBV11-3, with D possibly being TRBD2 (6 bases). With 5 bases removed from V and 5 bases from J, the gap between germline ends came to 19 bases. The CDR3 spans 15 residues. The V gene's germline CDR1 is SGHNT and CDR2 YENEEA. CDR3 bases: TGTGCCAGCAGCCGAGGAGGGTCTGTAGAGAACGAGCAGTACTTC. It codes for CASSRGGSVENEQYF.

This chain uses TRBV15 with TRBJ2-7; the match to TRBD2 covers 9 bases. CDR3 length equals 17 residues. V dropped 2 bases and J dropped 0; count of bases not matched to a gene: 8. Germline CDR1 LNHNV, CDR2 YYDKDF (reference sequence). CDR3 bases: TGTGCCACCAGCAGATACCCATTAGCGGGAGCCTCCTACGAGCAGTACTTC. Encoded protein: CATSRYPLAGASYEQYF.

The chain joins TRBV11-2 to TRBJ1-2; no clear D. Trimming removed 5 bases at V and 3 bases at J, with 13 bases between. Looked up from germline, CDR1 is SGHAT and CDR2 is FQNNGV. The CDR3 sequence is 14 residues long. CDR3 sequence (DNA): TGTGCCAGCAGCCCACCGACGGTGTACTATGGCTACACCTTC. Translating it yields CASSPPTVYYGYTF.

The chain carries TRBV11-2 and TRBJ2-1, with 14 bases matching TRBD2. Trimming cost V 4 bases and J 0 bases; bases outside gene matches: 8. This CDR3 is built from 19 residues. Germline CDR1 reads SGHAT; CDR2 reads FQNNGV. CDR3 DNA sequence: TGTGCCAGCAGCTCCCGGGCGGGGACTAGCGGGAGCTCCTACAATGAGCAGTTCTTC. This translates into CASSSRAGTSGSSYNEQFF.

The rearrangement uses TRBV2 and TRBJ1-1, with 12 bases identical to TRBD1. The CDR3 is made up of 15 amino acids. V gave up 6 bases and J gave up 0 bases; unmatched junction bases: 2. The germline CDR1 and CDR2 sequences are SNHLY and FYNNEI. CDR3 nucleotide sequence: TGTGCCAGCAGGGGGACAGGGGGCATGAACACTGAAGCTTTCTTT. Protein product: CASRGTGGMNTEAFF.

V gene TRBV28 combines with J gene TRBJ2-7; a weak D match, TRBD1 (5 bases). There are 14 residues in the CDR3. Germline assignment: CDR1 MDHEN and CDR2 SYDVKM. The V end was cut by 6 bases, the J end by 1 base, with 13 bases between. CDR3 bases: TGTGCCAGCAGAAAACAGGTTCCTTCCTACGAGCAGTACTTC. Translating it yields CASRKQVPSYEQYF.

The rearrangement links TRBV11-2 to TRBJ2-5; 12 bases line up with TRBD1. V dropped 5 bases and J dropped 6; count of bases not matched to a gene: 7. Germline V gives CDR1 SGHAT, CDR2 FQNNGV. CDR3 length equals 15 residues. The CDR3 protein is CASSPGTGGSKTQYF. In nucleotides, the CDR3 is TGTGCCAGCAGCCCCGGGACAGGGGGCTCAAAGACCCAGTACTTC.

CDR3 amino acids: CASSLMAGGIPYEQYF. The CDR3 DNA reads as TGTGCCAGCAGCTTAATGGCGGGAGGGATACCCTACGAGCAGTACTTC. The V call is TRBV7-2, the J call TRBJ2-7; TRBD2 agrees at 9 bases. The CDR3 length is 16 residues. Unmatched junction bases numbered 7, after V lost 2 bases and J lost 2 bases. Germline CDR1 SGHTA, CDR2 FQGNSA. Variable domain in full (rest from reference TRBV7-2 and TRBJ2-7): GAGVSQSPSNKVTEKGKDVELRCDPISGHTALYWYRQSLGQGLEFLIYFQGNSAPDKSGLPSDRFSAERTGGSVSTLTIQRTQQEDSAVYLCASSLMAGGIPYEQYFGPGTRLTVT.